Detailed here is one TCR beta chain. What it recognizes is unknown. The entry originates in a study of T cell responses to AZD1222 COVID-19 vaccine. Study conclusions and caveats: Baseline serology detected seropositivity in only a handful of AZD1222 recipients. Clonal diversity may have been underestimated in mostly white British donors. Two AZD1222 administrations were followed by greater Spike-specific TCR breadth and depth.

V lost 0 bases, J lost 8 bases, and 10 bases lay in between. This CDR3 is built from 13 residues. In germline, CDR1 is LGHDT, CDR2 YNNKEL (reference sequence). Profiling relied on immunoSEQ multiplex PCR, and the TCRdb table lists in-frame clones only, not all of them. The sample records 150,000 or so clones, approximately 89% being singletons. The specimen comprised peripheral blood, sampled on day 0 of AZD1222 vaccination. The sequence derives from an adult in good health. V usage is TRBV3-1 (or the pseudogene TRBV3-2) and J usage is TRBJ1-2; D is ambiguous. The DNA of the CDR3 is TGTGCCAGCAGCCAAGACGGAGGGCGAGGCTACACCTTC. It encodes CASSQDGGRGYTF.